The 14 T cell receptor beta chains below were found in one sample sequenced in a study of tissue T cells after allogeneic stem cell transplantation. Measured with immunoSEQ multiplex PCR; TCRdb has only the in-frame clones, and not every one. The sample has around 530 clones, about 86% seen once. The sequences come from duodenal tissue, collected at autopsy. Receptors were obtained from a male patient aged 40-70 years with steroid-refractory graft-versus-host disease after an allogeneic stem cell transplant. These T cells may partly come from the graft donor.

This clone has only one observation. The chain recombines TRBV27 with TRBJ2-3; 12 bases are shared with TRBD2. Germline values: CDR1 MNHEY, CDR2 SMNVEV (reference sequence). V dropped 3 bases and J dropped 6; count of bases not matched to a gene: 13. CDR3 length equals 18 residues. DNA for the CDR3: TGTGCCAGCAGTTTTACTAGCGGGGGGCTCTCGGGAGGCGATACGCAGTATTTT. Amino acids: CASSFTSGGLSGGDTQYF.

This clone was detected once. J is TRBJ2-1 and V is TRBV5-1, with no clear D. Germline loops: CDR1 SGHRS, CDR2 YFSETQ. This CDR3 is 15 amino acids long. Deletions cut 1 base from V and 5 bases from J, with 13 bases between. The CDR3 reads CASSLSPGRNNEQFF. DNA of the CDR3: TGCGCCAGCAGCTTGAGTCCCGGACGGAACAATGAGCAGTTCTTC.

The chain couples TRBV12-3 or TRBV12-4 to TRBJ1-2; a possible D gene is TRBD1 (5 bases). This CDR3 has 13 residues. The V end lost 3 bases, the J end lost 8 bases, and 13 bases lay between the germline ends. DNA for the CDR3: TGTGCCAGCAGTTTTGGGCAGGGCCGAGGCTACACCTTC. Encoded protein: CASSFGQGRGYTF.

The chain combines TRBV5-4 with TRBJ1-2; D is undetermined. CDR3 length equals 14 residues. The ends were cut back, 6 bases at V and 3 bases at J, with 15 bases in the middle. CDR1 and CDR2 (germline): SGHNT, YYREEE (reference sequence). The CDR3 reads CASTRERLDYGYTF. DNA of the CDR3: TGTGCCAGCACCCGAGAAAGGCTCGACTATGGCTACACCTTC.

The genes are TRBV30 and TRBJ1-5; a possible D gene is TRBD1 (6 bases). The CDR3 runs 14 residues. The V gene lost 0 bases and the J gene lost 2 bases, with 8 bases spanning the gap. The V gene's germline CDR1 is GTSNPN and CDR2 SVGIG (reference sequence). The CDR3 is CAWSVHRGNQPQHF. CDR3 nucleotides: TGTGCCTGGAGTGTACACAGGGGCAATCAGCCCCAGCATTTT. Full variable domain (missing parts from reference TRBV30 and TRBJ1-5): SQTIHQWPATLVQPVGSPLSLECTVEGTSNPNLYWYRQAAGRGLQLLFYSVGIGQISSEVPQNLSASRPQDRQFILSSKKLLLSDSGFYLCAWSVHRGNQPQHFGDGTRLSIL.

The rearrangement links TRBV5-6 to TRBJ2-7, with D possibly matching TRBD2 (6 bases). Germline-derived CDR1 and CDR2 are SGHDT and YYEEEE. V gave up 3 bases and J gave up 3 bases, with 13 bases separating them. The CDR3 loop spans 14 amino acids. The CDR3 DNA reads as TGTGCCAGCAGCTGGCCGGGACTGAGCTACGAGCAGTACTTC. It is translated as CASSWPGLSYEQYF.

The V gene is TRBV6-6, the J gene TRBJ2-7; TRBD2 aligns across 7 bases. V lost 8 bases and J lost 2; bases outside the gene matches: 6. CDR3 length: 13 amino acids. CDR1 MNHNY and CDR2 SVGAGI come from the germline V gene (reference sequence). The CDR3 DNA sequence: TGTGCCAGCCAATGGGAGGGAACCTACGAGCAGTACTTC. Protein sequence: CASQWEGTYEQYF.

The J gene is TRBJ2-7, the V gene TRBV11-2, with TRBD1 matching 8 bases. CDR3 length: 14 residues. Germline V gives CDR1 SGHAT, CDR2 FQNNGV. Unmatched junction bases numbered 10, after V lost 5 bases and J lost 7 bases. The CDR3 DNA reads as TGTGCCAGCAGCCGGAGCCAGGGGGCGAGGGAGCAGTACTTC. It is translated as CASSRSQGAREQYF.

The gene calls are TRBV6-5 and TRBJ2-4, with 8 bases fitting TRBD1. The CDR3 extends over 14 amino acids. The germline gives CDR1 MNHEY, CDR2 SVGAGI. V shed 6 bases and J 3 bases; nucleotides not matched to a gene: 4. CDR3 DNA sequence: TGTGCCAGCAGATTACAGGGGGACAAAAACATTCAGTACTTC. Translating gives CASRLQGDKNIQYF.

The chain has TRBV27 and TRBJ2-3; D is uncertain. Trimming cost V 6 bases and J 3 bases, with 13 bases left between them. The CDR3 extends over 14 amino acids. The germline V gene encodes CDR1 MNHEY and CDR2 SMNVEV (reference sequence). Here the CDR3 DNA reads TGTGCCAGCAGGGAACCGACTCAAACAGATACGCAGTATTTT. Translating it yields CASREPTQTDTQYF.

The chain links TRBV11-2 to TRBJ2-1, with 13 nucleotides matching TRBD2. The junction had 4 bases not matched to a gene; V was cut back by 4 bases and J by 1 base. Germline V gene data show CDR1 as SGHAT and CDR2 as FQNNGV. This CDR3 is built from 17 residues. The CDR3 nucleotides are TGTGCCAGCAGCTCCGGGGGACTAGCGGGATCCTACAATGAGCAGTTCTTC. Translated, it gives CASSSGGLAGSYNEQFF.

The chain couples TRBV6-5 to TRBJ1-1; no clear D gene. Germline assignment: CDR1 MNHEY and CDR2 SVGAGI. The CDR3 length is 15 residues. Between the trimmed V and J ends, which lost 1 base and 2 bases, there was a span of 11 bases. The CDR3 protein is CASSYWPEPNTEAFF. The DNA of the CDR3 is TGTGCCAGCAGTTACTGGCCAGAACCAAACACTGAAGCTTTCTTT.

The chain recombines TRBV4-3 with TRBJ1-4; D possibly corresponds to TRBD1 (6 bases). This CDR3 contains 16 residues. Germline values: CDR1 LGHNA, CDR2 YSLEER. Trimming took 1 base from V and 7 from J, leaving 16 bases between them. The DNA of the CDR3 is TGCGCCAGCAGCCAAGTAACGGGGGGCGGAGGTGAAAAACTGTTTTTT. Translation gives CASSQVTGGGGEKLFF.

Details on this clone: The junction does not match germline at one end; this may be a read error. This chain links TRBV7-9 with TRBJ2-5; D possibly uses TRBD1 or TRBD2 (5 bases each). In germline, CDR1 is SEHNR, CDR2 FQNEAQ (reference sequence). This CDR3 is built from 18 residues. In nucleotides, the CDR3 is TGTGCCAGCAGCTCTAGGGACCCCATAGATATTGTACAAGAGACCCGGTACTTC. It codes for CASSSRDPIDIVQETRYF.